One and the same sample provided the 9 T cell receptor beta chains below, sequenced in a study of identical twins. Via MiXCR, TCRdb re-called the 5' RACE reads, giving one row per CDR3 protein. The sample includes approximately 600,000 distinct CDR3 sequences, 9.5% to 10% seen only once; the top ten take roughly 3.2%. Another study also made use of these data, one on yellow fever vaccine responses in identical twins.

Sequencing was performed on PBMCs. Receptor source: a woman aged 18-29 years in good health.

This clonotype has more than one count but fewer than ten. The V gene is TRBV5-1, the J gene TRBJ2-7; 12 nucleotides agree with TRBD1. In germline, CDR1 is SGHRS, CDR2 YFSETQ. The junction had 10 bases not matched to a gene; V was cut back by 0 bases and J by 3 bases. The CDR3 totals 18 residues. Written as DNA, the CDR3 is TGCGCCAGCAGCTTGGCCGCACTTCGGGACAGGGGGCTCTACGAGCAGTACTTC. Its protein is CASSLAALRDRGLYEQYF.

This clonotype was detected many times. The chain employs TRBV4-1 and TRBJ2-1; D gene unclear. Germline values: CDR1 MGHRA, CDR2 YSYEKL. V lost 0 bases and J lost 4, with 7 bases in between. CDR3 length: 14 amino acids. CDR3: CASSQESVYNEQFF. CDR3 coding DNA: TGCGCCAGCAGCCAAGAGTCGGTGTACAATGAGCAGTTCTTC.

This clonotype was picked up many times. The chain recombines TRBV6-4 with TRBJ2-3; perhaps TRBD1 as D (5 bases). Germline assignment: CDR1 MRHNA and CDR2 SNTAGT. The V end lost 8 bases, the J end lost 2 bases, and 11 bases lay between the germline ends. This CDR3 has 13 residues. The CDR3 sequence: CASAQGPTDTQYF. In nucleotides, the CDR3 is TGTGCCAGCGCTCAGGGCCCCACAGATACGCAGTATTTT.

CDR3 protein: CASSFGLAGAPASYNEQFF. CDR3 DNA: TGCGCCAGCAGCTTCGGACTAGCGGGAGCGCCCGCTTCCTACAATGAGCAGTTCTTC. This chain uses TRBV5-1 with TRBJ2-1; 13 bases align to TRBD2. The germline CDR1 and CDR2 sequences are SGHRS and YFSETQ. V was clipped by 2 bases and J by 1 base; unmatched bases: 9. There are 19 residues in the CDR3.

At least ten counts were recorded for this clonotype. The chain has TRBV7-6 and TRBJ1-1; D is uncertain. V was shortened by 5 bases and J by 3 bases, with 16 bases between the two germline ends. The CDR3 extends over 15 amino acids. Germline CDR1 is SGHVS and CDR2 is FNYEAQ. The CDR3 protein is CASSASRREDTEAFF. CDR3 DNA sequence: TGTGCCAGCAGCGCCTCTCGACGGGAGGACACTGAAGCTTTCTTT.

This clonotype occurred a few times. The chain combines TRBV5-1 with TRBJ2-7, with 9 bases identical to TRBD1. The V gene's germline CDR1 is SGHRS and CDR2 YFSETQ. The CDR3 length is 15 residues. Trimming cost V 5 bases and J 2 bases; bases outside gene matches: 8. CDR3 nucleotide sequence: TGCGCCAGCAGATTCCGGACAGGGGTCCCCTACGAGCAGTACTTC. Encoded protein: CASRFRTGVPYEQYF.

Ten or more counts support this clonotype. The genes are TRBV4-1 and TRBJ2-7; 8 bases agree with TRBD1. Germline V gene data show CDR1 as MGHRA and CDR2 as YSYEKL. With V trimmed by 0 bases and J by 1 base, 2 bases remained unmatched. The CDR3 sequence is 15 residues long. This chain's CDR3 is CASSQERTGSYEQYF. CDR3 bases: TGCGCCAGCAGCCAAGAACGGACAGGGTCCTACGAGCAGTACTTC.

This clonotype was picked up a small number of times. The rearrangement links TRBV29-1 to TRBJ2-3; TRBD2 aligns across 11 bases. This CDR3 has 16 residues. The trim removed 6 bases at V and 2 bases at J, leaving 10 bases unmatched. Germline V CDR1 and CDR2: SQVTM, ANQGSEA. The CDR3 reads CSVAVPSGGITDTQYF. CDR3 DNA sequence: TGCAGCGTCGCCGTTCCTAGCGGGGGGATCACAGATACGCAGTATTTT.

This clonotype was seen ten or more times. The chain links TRBV27 to TRBJ2-2; TRBD2 matches 13 bases. The CDR3 consists of 18 residues. Germline CDR1 MNHEY, CDR2 SMNVEV (reference sequence). With V trimmed by 5 bases and J by 2 bases, 8 bases remained unmatched. The CDR3 protein is CASSPRTSGSGNTGELFF. The DNA for the CDR3 is TGTGCCAGCAGTCCCCGGACTAGCGGGAGCGGCAACACCGGGGAGCTGTTTTTT.